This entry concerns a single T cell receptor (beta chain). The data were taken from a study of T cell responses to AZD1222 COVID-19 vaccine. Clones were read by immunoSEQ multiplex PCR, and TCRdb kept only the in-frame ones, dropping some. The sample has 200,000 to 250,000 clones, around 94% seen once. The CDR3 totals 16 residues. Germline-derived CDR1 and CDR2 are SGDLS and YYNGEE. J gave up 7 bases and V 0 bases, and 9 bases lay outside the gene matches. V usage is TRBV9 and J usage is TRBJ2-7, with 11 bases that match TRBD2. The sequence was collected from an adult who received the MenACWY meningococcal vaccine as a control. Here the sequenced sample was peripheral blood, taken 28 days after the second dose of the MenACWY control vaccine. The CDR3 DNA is TGTGCCAGCAGCGTAGGTAATAGCGGGAGGGCTGAGGAGCAGTACTTC. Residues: CASSVGNSGRAEEQYF.